This entry concerns a single T cell receptor beta chain. These data belong to a study of blood T cell repertoires in COVID-19. Germline V gene lookup returns CDR1 LNHDA and CDR2 SQIVND (reference sequence). The CDR3 has 16 amino acids. J gave up 7 bases and V 3 bases, and 8 bases lay outside the gene matches. The table came from immunoSEQ multiplex PCR; TCRdb's copy has only in-frame clones and leaves some out. The data hold about 220,000 clones, with 65% to 90% observed a single time. Sequencing was done on a sample of peripheral blood. This sequence joins TRBV19 and TRBJ2-1, with 11 bases matching TRBD2. This receptor was taken from a middle-aged man with active or convalescent COVID-19. The CDR3 DNA follows: TGTGCCAGTAGTATGTTCCTAGCGGGGGGAGGGAATGAGCAGTTCTTC. Translating gives CASSMFLAGGGNEQFF.